The TCR beta chain described here comes from a study of regulatory T cells in long-lasting Graves disease. The V gene lost 5 bases and the J gene lost 7 bases, with 14 bases spanning the gap. The CDR3 has 14 residues. Germline V gene sequence: CDR1 PRHDT, CDR2 FYEKMQ (reference sequence). In building TCR beta libraries, iRepertoire HTBI primers were used together with Arm-PCR of CDR3 regions. Via MiXCR, TCRdb re-called the multiplex PCR reads, giving one row per CDR3 protein. The top ten hold under 9% of the sample, which has 350,000 to 450,000 distinct CDR3 sequences, approximately 16% seen once. Regarding time point: newly diagnosed GD, antithyroid drugs for less than 3 months. RNA from PBMCs was the source of the TCR library. This same sample was also taken into another study, of T cells in Graves' hyperthyroidism and ophthalmopathy.

The sample was peripheral blood mononuclear cells (PBMCs), taken at new diagnosis, from a patient treated with antithyroid drugs. The sequence derives from a middle-aged woman with Graves disease. This sequence joins TRBV13 and TRBJ1-4, with no clear D. CDR3: CASSEDLKGEKLFF. The CDR3 nucleotides are TGTGCCAGCAGCGAGGACTTAAAAGGTGAAAAACTGTTTTTT.